A single sample gave rise to the 16 T cell receptor beta chains below, sequenced in a study of blood T cell repertoires in COVID-19. This table comes from immunoSEQ multiplex PCR, and its TCRdb copy is limited to in-frame clones, with some not included. The sample consists of 250,000 to 300,000 clones, approximately 90% of them appearing once. The sample taken for sequencing was PBMCs or T cells enriched from blood (not recorded which). The receptors stem from a man in his forties or fifties who had recovered from COVID-19.

The genes are TRBV29-1 and TRBJ1-1; TRBD1 might be the D (5 bases). The germline V and J ends were trimmed by 4 bases and 4 bases, with 13 bases remaining between them. This CDR3 has 13 residues. Germline assignment: CDR1 SQVTM and CDR2 ANQGSEA. CDR3 sequence: CSVVGRVSTEAFF. In DNA, the CDR3 is TGCAGCGTTGTTGGCAGGGTTAGCACTGAAGCTTTCTTT.

The genes are TRBV5-4 and TRBJ2-7; 8 nucleotides agree with TRBD2. The CDR3 consists of 16 residues. Germline CDR1 and CDR2: SGHNT and YYREEE (reference sequence). V shed 0 bases and J 5 bases; nucleotides not matched to a gene: 10. The CDR3 coding sequence is TGTGCCAGCAGCTTGGATTCGGGGGGGGTACCTAACGAGCAGTACTTC. It specifies CASSLDSGGVPNEQYF.

This chain joins TRBV11-3 and TRBJ2-5, with D perhaps TRBD2 (7 bases). Germline CDR1 and CDR2: SGHNT and YENEEA. Deletions cut 0 bases from V and 1 base from J, with 21 bases between. CDR3 length: 19 amino acids. This chain's CDR3 is CASSLDRVRGAEFQETQYF. The DNA for the CDR3 is TGTGCCAGCAGCTTAGATCGAGTTCGGGGGGCCGAATTCCAAGAGACCCAGTACTTC.

V and J are TRBV28 and TRBJ2-1; D unresolved. This CDR3 is 14 amino acids long. Germline values: CDR1 MDHEN, CDR2 SYDVKM. V dropped 3 bases and J dropped 0 bases, with 6 bases sitting between them. CDR3 nucleotides: TGTGCCAGCAGTTTGCGGAGCTCCTACAATGAGCAGTTCTTC. Its protein product is CASSLRSSYNEQFF.

This chain connects TRBV6-5 to TRBJ2-7; tentative D call: TRBD2 (5 bases). V lost 10 bases, J lost 3 bases, and 16 bases lay in between. The CDR3 spans 13 residues. Per the germline V gene, CDR1 is MNHEY and CDR2 is SVGAGI. The CDR3 here is CATRGTRNYEQYF. The CDR3 coding sequence is TGTGCCACCAGAGGTACTAGGAACTACGAGCAGTACTTC.

V and J are TRBV2 and TRBJ1-2, with 8 bases lining up with TRBD1. CDR3 size: 14 residues. Trimming at V came to 4 bases and at J to 0 bases, leaving 1 base not matched to a gene. Germline lookup yields CDR1 SNHLY and CDR2 FYNNEI. CDR3 residues: CASSADRANYGYTF. The CDR3 nucleotides are TGTGCCAGCAGTGCGGACAGGGCTAACTATGGCTACACCTTC.

The chain couples TRBV6-5 to TRBJ2-3, with 7 bases aligning to TRBD1. The CDR3 has 16 amino acids. V was pared by 4 bases and J by 2 bases, with 9 bases of the junction left unmatched. The germline gives CDR1 MNHEY, CDR2 SVGAGI. CDR3 sequence (DNA): TGTGCCAGCAGTTTAGGGACAGCCATCAACACAGATACGCAGTATTTT. This codes for CASSLGTAINTDTQYF.

The rearrangement joins TRBV4-3 to TRBJ1-1, with 9 positions matching TRBD1. The germline gives CDR1 LGHNA, CDR2 YSLEER. The CDR3 totals 15 residues. With 6 bases clipped from V and 6 bases from J, the junction kept 11 bases outside the gene matches. The CDR3 DNA reads as TGCGCCAGCAGTCTAAAAGAGGGACAGGGTGCTGAAGCTTTCTTT. Translation: CASSLKEGQGAEAFF.

V usage is TRBV9 and J usage is TRBJ1-5; perhaps TRBD1 as D (6 bases). Trimming cost V 4 bases and J 7 bases, with 15 bases left between them. CDR3 length equals 14 residues. Germline assignment: CDR1 SGDLS and CDR2 YYNGEE. The CDR3 DNA is TGTGCCAGCAGCACGGACAGTTCAGGACAGCCCCAGCATTTT. Amino acids: CASSTDSSGQPQHF.

The chain combines TRBV10-3 with TRBJ1-2, with TRBD1 identical over 7 bases. Germline V lookup: CDR1 ENHRY, CDR2 SYGVKD. This CDR3 region has 14 residues. V was pared by 2 bases and J by 0 bases, with 0 bases of the junction left unmatched. The CDR3 loop reads CAISEGQANYGYTF. DNA of the CDR3: TGTGCCATCAGTGAGGGACAGGCTAACTATGGCTACACCTTC.

The rearrangement uses TRBV28 and TRBJ1-4, with unresolved D. The ends were cut back, 8 bases at V and 10 bases at J, with 23 bases in the middle. Per germline, CDR1 MDHEN and CDR2 SYDVKM. The CDR3 sequence is 15 residues long. The DNA for the CDR3 is TGTGCCAGCCACAATGCAGGAGGGCAGGCTGGAAAACTGTTTTTT. Its translation is CASHNAGGQAGKLFF.

The V call is TRBV7-9, the J call TRBJ1-1, with 7 positions matching TRBD1. After removal of 4 bases from V and 7 bases from J, the junction contained 12 bases not matched to a gene. The germline CDR1 and CDR2 sequences are SEHNR and FQNEAQ (reference sequence). The CDR3 sequence is 15 residues long. CDR3 DNA: TGTGCCAGCAGCTCCAACGGACCGGGACAGAGTGAAGCTTTCTTT. Its translation is CASSSNGPGQSEAFF.

The chain joins TRBV4-1 to TRBJ2-3; 13 bases map to TRBD2. V lost 2 bases, J lost 0 bases, and 8 bases stayed unmatched. Germline V gives CDR1 MGHRA, CDR2 YSYEKL. This CDR3 region has 19 residues. The CDR3 coding sequence is TGCGCCAGCAGCCAACGGACTAGCGGGGGCCTTCTAAGCACAGATACGCAGTATTTT. This translates into CASSQRTSGGLLSTDTQYF.

The chain couples TRBV5-1 to TRBJ2-3; D remains unclear. Trimming removed 0 bases at V and 0 bases at J, with 5 bases between. Germline CDR1 is SGHRS and CDR2 is YFSETQ. This CDR3 region has 14 residues. CDR3 DNA sequence: TGCGCCAGCAGCTTGGATTCTAGCACAGATACGCAGTATTTT. Protein sequence: CASSLDSSTDTQYF.

The rearrangement links TRBV3-1 (or the pseudogene TRBV3-2) to TRBJ2-7; D might be TRBD2 (6 bases). This CDR3 region has 14 residues. In germline, CDR1 is LGHDT, CDR2 YNNKEL (reference sequence). V was pared by 1 base and J by 5 bases, with 12 bases between. CDR3 DNA sequence: TGTGCCAGCAGCCAAGGTGGGACTGTCCACGAGCAGTACTTC. It translates to CASSQGGTVHEQYF.

This sequence joins TRBV19 and TRBJ1-1; a weak D match, TRBD1 (6 bases). CDR3 length: 19 residues. Germline CDR1 reads LNHDA; CDR2 reads SQIVND (reference sequence). The V and J ends lost 7 bases and 6 bases respectively, with 33 bases between them. The DNA of the CDR3 is TGTGCCAGTAAAGTAGGCGGTACGGGTTTTATTTTAAGGGGGTCTGAAGCTTTCTTT. Amino acid sequence: CASKVGGTGFILRGSEAFF.